This entry is about one T cell receptor (beta chain). Its antigen is still unknown. Cultured CD4+ T-cell DNA underwent Oncomine TCR Beta short-read sequencing. Researchers extracted genomic DNA from CD4+ T cells that had been cultured. TCRdb itself ran the PCR reads through MiXCR, one entry per CDR3 protein. This sample yields around 21,000 distinct CDR3 sequences, of which about 43% are seen a single time; 9.9% belongs to the top ten. Stated time point: late sampling 161 to 241 days after vaccination in a few convalescent patients. The treatment: roughly 10-day PBMC culture with coronavirus spike peptide pools or control peptides (ViraFEST assay). This entry belongs to a study of vaccination and CD4 T cells after COVID-19. V dropped 6 bases and J dropped 3; count of bases not matched to a gene: 9. The CDR3 has 15 residues. Germline CDR1 and CDR2: MNHNS and SASEGT.

The sequences come from CD4+ T cells from blood, cultured in vitro, collected about 7 months after SARS-CoV-2 vaccination. The receptor was derived from a human donor who had recovered from COVID-19. The V call is TRBV6-1, the J call TRBJ2-7; 9 nucleotides agree with TRBD1. CDR3 bases: TGTGCCAGCAGACTAACCGGGACAGGGATCTACGAGCAGTACTTC. It is translated as CASRLTGTGIYEQYF.